This T cell receptor (beta chain) was obtained from a study of T cells in Graves' hyperthyroidism and ophthalmopathy. Study-level background: Blood from the periphery was taken at initial diagnosis, before any treatment. Overall study results and limits: Expanded thyroid clonotypes (above 0.001) were mostly also found in blood.

The source material, RNA transcripts, was used to amplify TCR beta CDR3 regions. The HTBI primer set was used in a first-round RT-PCR of the TCR CDR3. One entry per CDR3 protein, called by TCRdb with MiXCR from the multiplex PCR reads. In the table there are approximately 520,000 distinct CDR3 sequences, roughly 20% of which are singletons. Unmatched junction bases numbered 8, after V lost 6 bases and J lost 4 bases. The CDR3 runs to 17 residues. Thyroid ultrasound and orbital computed tomography, with clinical symptoms and serum thyroxine and TRAb, informed diagnoses. This clonotype was observed a few times. Its antigen is still unknown.

The specimen sequenced was blood. V gene TRBV12-3 or TRBV12-4 combines with J gene TRBJ2-2, with 13 bases that match TRBD2. The TCR was taken from a man between 18 and 35 years old with Graves' hyperthyroidism. The CDR3 loop reads CASSRGTSGMATGELFF. The CDR3 bases are TGTGCCAGCAGCCGCGGGACTAGCGGGATGGCCACCGGGGAGCTGTTTTTT.